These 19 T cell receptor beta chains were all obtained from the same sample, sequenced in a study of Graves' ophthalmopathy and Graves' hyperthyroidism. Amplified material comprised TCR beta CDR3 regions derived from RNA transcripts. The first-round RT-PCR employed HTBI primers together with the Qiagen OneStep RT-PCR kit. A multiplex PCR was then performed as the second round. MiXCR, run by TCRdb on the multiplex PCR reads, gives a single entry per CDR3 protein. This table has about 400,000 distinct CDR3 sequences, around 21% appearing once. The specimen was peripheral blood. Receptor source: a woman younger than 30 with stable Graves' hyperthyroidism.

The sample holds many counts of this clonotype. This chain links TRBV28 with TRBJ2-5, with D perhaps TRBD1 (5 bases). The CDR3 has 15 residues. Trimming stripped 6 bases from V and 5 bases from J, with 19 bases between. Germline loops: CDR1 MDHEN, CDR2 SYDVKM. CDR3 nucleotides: TGTGCCAGCAGCCAGCAGGGCGCAGAACGTGAGACCCAGTACTTC. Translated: CASSQQGAERETQYF.

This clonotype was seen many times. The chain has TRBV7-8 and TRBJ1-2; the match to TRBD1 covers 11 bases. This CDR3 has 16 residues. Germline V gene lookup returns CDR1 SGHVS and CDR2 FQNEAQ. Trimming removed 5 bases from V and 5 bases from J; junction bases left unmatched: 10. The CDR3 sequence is CASSTRTGGFVYGYTF. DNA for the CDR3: TGTGCCAGCAGCACCCGGACAGGGGGCTTCGTTTATGGCTACACCTTC.

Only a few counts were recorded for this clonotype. CDR3 sequence: CASSQQGPQAPLHF. In DNA form, the CDR3 reads TGTGCCAGCAGTCAACAGGGGCCTCAGGCCCCCCTCCACTTT. The chain combines TRBV6-1 with TRBJ1-6; 7 bases map to TRBD1. Germline values: CDR1 MNHNS, CDR2 SASEGT. V shed 5 bases and J 13 bases; nucleotides not matched to a gene: 11. The CDR3 is 14 residues long.

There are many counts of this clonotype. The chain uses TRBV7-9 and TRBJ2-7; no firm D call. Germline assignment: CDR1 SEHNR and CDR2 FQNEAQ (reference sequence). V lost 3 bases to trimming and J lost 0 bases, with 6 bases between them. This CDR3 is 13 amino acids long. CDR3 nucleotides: TGTGCCAGCAGCTTGAAGTTCTCCTACGAGCAGTACTTC. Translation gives CASSLKFSYEQYF.

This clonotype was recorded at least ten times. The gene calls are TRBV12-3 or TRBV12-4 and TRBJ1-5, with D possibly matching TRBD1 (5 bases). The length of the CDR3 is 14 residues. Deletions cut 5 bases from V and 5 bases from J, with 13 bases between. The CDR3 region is CASSLTGGDQPQHF. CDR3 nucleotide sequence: TGTGCCAGCAGTCTTACGGGGGGGGATCAGCCCCAGCATTTT.

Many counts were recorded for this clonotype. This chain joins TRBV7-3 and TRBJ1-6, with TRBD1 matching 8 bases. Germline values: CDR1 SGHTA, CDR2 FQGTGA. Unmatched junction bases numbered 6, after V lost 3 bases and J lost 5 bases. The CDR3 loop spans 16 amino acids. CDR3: CASSLTGAGNNSPLHF. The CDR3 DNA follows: TGTGCCAGCAGCTTGACAGGGGCAGGGAATAATTCACCCCTCCACTTT.

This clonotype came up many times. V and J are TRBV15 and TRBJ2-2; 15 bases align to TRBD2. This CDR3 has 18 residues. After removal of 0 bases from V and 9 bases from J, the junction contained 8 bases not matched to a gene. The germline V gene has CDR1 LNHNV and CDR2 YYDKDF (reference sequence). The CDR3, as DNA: TGTGCCACCAGCAGAGAAAGGATGGGACTAGCGGGAGGTTGGGAGCTGTTTTTT. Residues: CATSRERMGLAGGWELFF.

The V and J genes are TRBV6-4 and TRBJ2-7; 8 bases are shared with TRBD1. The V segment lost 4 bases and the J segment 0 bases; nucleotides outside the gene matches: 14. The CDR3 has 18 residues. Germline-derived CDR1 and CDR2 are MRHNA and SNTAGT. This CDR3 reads CASSASGQGLLSSYEQYF. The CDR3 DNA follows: TGTGCCAGCAGTGCCTCCGGACAGGGTCTCCTTAGCTCCTACGAGCAGTACTTC.

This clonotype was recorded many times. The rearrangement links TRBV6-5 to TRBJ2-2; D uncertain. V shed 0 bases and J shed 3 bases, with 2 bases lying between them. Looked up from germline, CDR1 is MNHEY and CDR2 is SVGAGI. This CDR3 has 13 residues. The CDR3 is CASSYSYTGELFF. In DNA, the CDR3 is TGTGCCAGCAGTTACTCGTACACCGGGGAGCTGTTTTTT.

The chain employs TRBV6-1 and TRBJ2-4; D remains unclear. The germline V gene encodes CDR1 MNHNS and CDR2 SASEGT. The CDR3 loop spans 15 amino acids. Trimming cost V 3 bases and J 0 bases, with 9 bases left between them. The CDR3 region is CASSEVDLAKNIQYF. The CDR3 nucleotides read TGTGCCAGCAGTGAGGTGGATCTAGCCAAAAACATTCAGTACTTC.

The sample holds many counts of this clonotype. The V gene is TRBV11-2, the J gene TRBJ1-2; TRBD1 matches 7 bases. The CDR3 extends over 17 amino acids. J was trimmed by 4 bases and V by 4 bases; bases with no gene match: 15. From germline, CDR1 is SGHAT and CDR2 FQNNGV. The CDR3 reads CASSSIAGGRSGYGYTF. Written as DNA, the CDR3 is TGTGCCAGCAGCTCCATCGCAGGGGGAAGGTCTGGCTATGGCTACACCTTC.

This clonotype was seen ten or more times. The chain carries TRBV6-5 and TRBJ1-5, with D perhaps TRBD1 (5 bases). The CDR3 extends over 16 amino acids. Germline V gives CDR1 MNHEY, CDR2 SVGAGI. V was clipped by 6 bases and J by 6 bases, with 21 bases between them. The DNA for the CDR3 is TGTGCCAGCAGCACGGCGACAGAGTTCGGAGGTCAGCCCCAGCATTTT. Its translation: CASSTATEFGGQPQHF.

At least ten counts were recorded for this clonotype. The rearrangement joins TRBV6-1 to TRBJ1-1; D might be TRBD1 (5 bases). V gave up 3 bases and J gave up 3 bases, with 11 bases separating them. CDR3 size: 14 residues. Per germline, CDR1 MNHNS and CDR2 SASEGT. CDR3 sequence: CASSERGLDTEAFF. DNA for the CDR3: TGTGCCAGCAGTGAGCGGGGGTTAGACACTGAAGCTTTCTTT.

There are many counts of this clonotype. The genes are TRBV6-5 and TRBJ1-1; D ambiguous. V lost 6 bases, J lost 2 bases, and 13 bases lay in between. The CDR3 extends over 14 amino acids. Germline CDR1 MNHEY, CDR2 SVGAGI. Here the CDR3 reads CASSHLGSNTEAFF. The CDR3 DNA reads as TGTGCCAGCAGCCACCTCGGGAGTAACACTGAAGCTTTCTTT.

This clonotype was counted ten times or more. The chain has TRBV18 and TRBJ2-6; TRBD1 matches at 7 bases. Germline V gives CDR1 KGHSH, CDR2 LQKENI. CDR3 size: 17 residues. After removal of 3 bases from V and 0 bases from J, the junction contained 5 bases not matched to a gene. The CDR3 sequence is CASSPGTESSGANVLTF. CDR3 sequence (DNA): TGTGCCAGCTCACCCGGGACAGAGTCCTCTGGGGCCAACGTCCTGACTTTC.

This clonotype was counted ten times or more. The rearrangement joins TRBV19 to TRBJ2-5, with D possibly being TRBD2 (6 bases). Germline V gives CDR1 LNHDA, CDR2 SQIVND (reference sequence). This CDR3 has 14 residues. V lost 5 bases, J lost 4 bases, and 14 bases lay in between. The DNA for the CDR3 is TGTGCCAGTAGTTGGGGGGAGTCGGTAGAGACCCAGTACTTC. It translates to CASSWGESVETQYF.

The CDR3 reads CASRAGQSSYEQYF. In DNA form, the CDR3 reads TGTGCCAGCAGAGCAGGTCAGTCTTCCTACGAGCAGTACTTC. The chain recombines TRBV11-2 with TRBJ2-7; D call uncertain. Trimming took 6 bases from V and 1 from J, leaving 13 bases between them. This CDR3 comprises 14 residues. Germline V gives CDR1 SGHAT, CDR2 FQNNGV.

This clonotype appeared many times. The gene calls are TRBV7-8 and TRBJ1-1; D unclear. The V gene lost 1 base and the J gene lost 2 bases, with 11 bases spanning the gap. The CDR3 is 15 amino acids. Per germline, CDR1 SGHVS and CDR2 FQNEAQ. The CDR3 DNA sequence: TGTGCCAGCAGCTTAGGGTACAGCCCAAACACTGAAGCTTTCTTT. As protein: CASSLGYSPNTEAFF. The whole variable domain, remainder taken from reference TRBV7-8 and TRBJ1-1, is GAGVSQSPRYKVAKRGQDVALRCDPISGHVSLFWYQQALGQGPEFLTYFQNEAQLDKSGLPSDRFFAERPEGSVSTLKIQRTQQEDSAVYLCASSLGYSPNTEAFFGQGTRLTVV.

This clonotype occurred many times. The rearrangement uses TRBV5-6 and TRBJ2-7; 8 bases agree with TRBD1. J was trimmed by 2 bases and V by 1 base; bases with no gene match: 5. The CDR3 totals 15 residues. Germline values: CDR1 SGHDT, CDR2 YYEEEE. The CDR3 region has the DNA TGTGCCAGCAGCTTGTCCCCGACAGGGGCCTACGAGCAGTACTTC. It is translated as CASSLSPTGAYEQYF.